This entry concerns a single T cell receptor beta chain. Its antigen is as yet unknown. This sample is part of a study of T-cell reconstitution after alpha-beta-depleted transplantation in children. V was pared by 7 bases and J by 4 bases, with 6 bases of the junction left unmatched. Germline lookup yields CDR1 SQVTM and CDR2 ANQGSEA. This CDR3 is built from 12 residues. Study-level findings and limits: The origin of alpha-beta T cells about two months after transplant was reportedly several hundred expanded graft clones.

Unique molecular identifiers were used to barcode this TCRbeta library. TCRdb reanalysed the PCR reads using MiXCR and keeps one entry per CDR3 protein. The profile shows around 580,000 distinct CDR3 sequences, roughly 23% of them singletons. The sequence was obtained from a boy under three years old who had a stem cell transplant for acute myeloid leukemia, so the T cells may come from the graft donor. The chain employs TRBV29-1 and TRBJ1-2; 7 bases match TRBD1. Specimen: PBMCs, mostly from graft donor cells, collected 360 days after TCRalphabeta/CD19-depleted stem cell transplant. The CDR3 nucleotides are TGCAGCGCAGGGGGAGGTGTCTATGGCTACACCTTC. Protein product: CSAGGGVYGYTF. The full variable domain, its missing parts supplied by reference TRBV29-1 and TRBJ1-2, is SAVISQKPSRDICQRGTSLTIQCQVDSQVTMMFWYRQQPGQSLTLIATANQGSEATYESGFVIDKFPISRPNLTFSTLTVSNMSPEDSSIYLCSAGGGVYGYTFGSGTRLTVV.